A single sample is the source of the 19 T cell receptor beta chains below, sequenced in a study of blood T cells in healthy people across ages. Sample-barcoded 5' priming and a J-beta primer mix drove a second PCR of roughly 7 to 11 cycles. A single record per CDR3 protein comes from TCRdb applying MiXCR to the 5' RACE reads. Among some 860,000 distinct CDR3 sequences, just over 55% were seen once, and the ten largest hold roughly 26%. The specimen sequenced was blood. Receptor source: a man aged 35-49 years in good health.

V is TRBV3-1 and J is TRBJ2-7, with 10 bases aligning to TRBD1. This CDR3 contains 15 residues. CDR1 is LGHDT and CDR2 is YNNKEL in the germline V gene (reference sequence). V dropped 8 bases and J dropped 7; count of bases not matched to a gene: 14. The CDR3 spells CASRAVDRGRREQYF. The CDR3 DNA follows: TGTGCCAGCCGCGCAGTGGACAGGGGGAGGAGGGAGCAGTACTTC.

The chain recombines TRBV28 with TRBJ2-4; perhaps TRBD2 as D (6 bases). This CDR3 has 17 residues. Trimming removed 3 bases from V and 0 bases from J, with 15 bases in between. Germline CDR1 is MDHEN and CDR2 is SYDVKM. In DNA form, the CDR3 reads TGTGCCAGCAGTTTGGGGACTCGCAACTTAGCCAAAAACATTCAGTACTTC. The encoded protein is CASSLGTRNLAKNIQYF.

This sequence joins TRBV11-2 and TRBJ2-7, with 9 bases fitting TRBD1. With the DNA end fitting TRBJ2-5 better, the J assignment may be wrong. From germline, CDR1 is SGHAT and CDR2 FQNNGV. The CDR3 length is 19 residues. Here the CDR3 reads CASSLDGTGPQVPKTTQYF. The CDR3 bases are TGTGCCAGCAGCTTAGACGGGACAGGGCCCCAAGTCCCCAAAACGACCCAGTACTTC.

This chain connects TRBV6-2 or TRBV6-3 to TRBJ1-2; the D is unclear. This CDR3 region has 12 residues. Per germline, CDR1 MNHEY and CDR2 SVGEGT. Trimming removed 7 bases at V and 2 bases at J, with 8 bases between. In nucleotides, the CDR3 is TGTGCCAGCAAGGACCCCAACTATGGCTACACCTTC. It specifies CASKDPNYGYTF.

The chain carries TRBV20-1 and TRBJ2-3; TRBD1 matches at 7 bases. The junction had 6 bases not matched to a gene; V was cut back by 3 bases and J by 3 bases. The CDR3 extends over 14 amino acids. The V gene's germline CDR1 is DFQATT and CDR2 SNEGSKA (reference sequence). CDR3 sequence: CSASSDRKTDTQYF. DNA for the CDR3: TGCAGTGCTAGCTCGGACAGGAAAACAGATACGCAGTATTTT.

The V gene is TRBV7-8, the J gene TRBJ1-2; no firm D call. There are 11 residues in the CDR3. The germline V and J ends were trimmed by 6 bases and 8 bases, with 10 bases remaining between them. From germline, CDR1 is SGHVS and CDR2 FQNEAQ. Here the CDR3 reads CASSSNEGYTF. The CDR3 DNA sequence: TGTGCCAGCAGTTCGAACGAGGGCTACACCTTC.

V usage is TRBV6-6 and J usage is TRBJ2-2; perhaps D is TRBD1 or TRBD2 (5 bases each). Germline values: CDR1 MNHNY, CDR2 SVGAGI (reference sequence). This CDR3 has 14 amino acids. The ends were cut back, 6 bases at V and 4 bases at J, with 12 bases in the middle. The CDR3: CASRDGAGTGELFF. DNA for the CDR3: TGTGCCAGCAGGGACGGGGCAGGCACCGGGGAGCTGTTTTTT.

The CDR3 nucleotides read TGTGCCAGCAGCTTGGACAGGGGGGGTGATGAGCAGTTCTTC. Translated, it gives CASSLDRGGDEQFF. The chain recombines TRBV5-4 with TRBJ2-1, with a possible D match to TRBD1 (8 bases). Trimming removed 0 bases at V and 8 bases at J, with 12 bases between. CDR1 and CDR2 from the germline V gene are SGHNT and YYREEE (reference sequence). The CDR3 runs to 14 residues.

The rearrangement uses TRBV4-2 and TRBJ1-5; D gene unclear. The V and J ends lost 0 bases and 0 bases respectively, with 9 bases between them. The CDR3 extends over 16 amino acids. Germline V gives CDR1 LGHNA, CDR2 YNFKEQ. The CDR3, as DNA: TGTGCCAGCAGCCAAGAAGGCGTGTATAGCAATCAGCCCCAGCATTTT. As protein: CASSQEGVYSNQPQHF.

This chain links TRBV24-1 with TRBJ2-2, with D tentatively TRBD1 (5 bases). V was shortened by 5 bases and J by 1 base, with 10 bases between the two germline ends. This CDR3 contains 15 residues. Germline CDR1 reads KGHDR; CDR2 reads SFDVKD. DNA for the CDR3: TGTGCCACCAGTGCTCTAGGGGTGAACACCGGGGAGCTGTTTTTT. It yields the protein CATSALGVNTGELFF.

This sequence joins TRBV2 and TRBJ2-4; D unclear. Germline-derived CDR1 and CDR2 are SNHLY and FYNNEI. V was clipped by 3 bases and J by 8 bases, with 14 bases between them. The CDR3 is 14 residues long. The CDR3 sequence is CASSDSPGGDIQYF. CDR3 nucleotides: TGTGCCAGCAGTGACAGCCCGGGTGGTGACATTCAGTACTTC.

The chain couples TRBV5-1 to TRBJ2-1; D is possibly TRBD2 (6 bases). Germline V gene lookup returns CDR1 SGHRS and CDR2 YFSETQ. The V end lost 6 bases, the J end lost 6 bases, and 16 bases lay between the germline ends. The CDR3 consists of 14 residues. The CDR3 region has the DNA TGCGCCAGCACGACTAGTACGTCATCCAATGAGCAGTTCTTC. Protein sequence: CASTTSTSSNEQFF.

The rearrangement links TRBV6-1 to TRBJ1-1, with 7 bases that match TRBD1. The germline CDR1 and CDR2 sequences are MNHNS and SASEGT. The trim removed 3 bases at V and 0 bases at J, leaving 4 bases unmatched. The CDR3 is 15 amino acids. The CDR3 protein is CASSDEGAMNTEAFF. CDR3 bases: TGTGCCAGCAGTGACGAGGGGGCCATGAACACTGAAGCTTTCTTT.

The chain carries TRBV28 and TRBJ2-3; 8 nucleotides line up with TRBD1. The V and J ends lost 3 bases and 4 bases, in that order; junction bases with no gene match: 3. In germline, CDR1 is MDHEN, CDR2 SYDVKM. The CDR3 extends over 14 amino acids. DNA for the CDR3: TGTGCCAGCAGTTTTACAGGGGGACCAGATACGCAGTATTTT. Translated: CASSFTGGPDTQYF.

In DNA, the CDR3 is TGTGCCACCAGTGATTCCAGTCCTGACAGGGTCGGGTCCTACGAGCAGTACTTC. It is translated as CATSDSSPDRVGSYEQYF. The rearrangement joins TRBV24-1 to TRBJ2-7; 7 nucleotides align to TRBD1. Germline V gene lookup returns CDR1 KGHDR and CDR2 SFDVKD. The CDR3 has 18 amino acids. V lost 2 bases and J lost 1; bases outside the gene matches: 13.

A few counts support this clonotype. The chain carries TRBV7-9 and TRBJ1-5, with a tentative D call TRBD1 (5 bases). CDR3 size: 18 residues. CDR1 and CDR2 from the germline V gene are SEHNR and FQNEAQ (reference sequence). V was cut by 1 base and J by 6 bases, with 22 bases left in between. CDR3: CASSLEGGAQGSGQPQHF. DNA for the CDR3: TGTGCCAGCAGCTTAGAGGGTGGGGCCCAGGGATCGGGTCAGCCCCAGCATTTT.

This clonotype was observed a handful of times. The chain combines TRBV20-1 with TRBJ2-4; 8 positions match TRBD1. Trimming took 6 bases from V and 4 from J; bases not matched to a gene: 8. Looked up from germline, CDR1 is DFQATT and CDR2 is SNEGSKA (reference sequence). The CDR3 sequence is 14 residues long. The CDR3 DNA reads TGCAGTGCGAAGGGACAGGTCGGGAAAAACATTCAGTACTTC. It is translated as CSAKGQVGKNIQYF.

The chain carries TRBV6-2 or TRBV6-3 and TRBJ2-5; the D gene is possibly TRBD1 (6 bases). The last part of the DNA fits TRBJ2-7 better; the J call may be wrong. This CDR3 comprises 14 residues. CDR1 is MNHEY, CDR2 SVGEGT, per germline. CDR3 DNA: TGTGCCAGCAGTCCCGGAACAGGGTACGACGAGCAGTACTTC. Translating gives CASSPGTGYDEQYF.

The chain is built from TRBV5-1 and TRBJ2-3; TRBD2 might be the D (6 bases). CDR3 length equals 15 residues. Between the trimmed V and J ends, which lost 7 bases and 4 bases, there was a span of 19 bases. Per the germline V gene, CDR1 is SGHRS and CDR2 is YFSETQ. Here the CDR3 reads CASAFAPGDADTQYF. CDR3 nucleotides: TGCGCCAGCGCCTTTGCACCGGGGGATGCAGATACGCAGTATTTT.